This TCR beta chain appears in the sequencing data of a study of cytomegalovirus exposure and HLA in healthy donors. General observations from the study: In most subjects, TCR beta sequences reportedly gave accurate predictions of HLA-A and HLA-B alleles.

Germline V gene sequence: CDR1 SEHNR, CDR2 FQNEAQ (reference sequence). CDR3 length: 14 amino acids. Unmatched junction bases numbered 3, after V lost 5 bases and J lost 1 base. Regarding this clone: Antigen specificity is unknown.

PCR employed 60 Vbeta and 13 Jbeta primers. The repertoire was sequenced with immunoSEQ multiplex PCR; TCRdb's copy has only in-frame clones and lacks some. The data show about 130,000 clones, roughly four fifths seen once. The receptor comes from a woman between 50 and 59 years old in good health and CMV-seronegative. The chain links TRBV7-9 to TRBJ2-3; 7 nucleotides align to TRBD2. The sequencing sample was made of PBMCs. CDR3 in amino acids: CASSPSGGTDTQYF. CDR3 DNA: TGTGCCAGCAGCCCGAGCGGGGGCACAGATACGCAGTATTTT.